Here is one TCR beta chain with its context. This clonotype was recorded at least ten times. The antigen this receptor binds is unknown. Nothing much larger sits one base from this clone, and base qualities are not available. Amplification of TCR beta CDR3 regions was carried out from RNA transcripts. A first-round RT-PCR of the TCR CDR3 used the HTBI primer set with the Qiagen OneStep RT-PCR kit. A second multiplex PCR round built the libraries, followed by size selection and purification. Paired-end sequencing of the libraries was performed with 100 bp reads on an Illumina HiSeq2000. On the authors' methods: SOAPnuke was used to process the raw data, with reads discarded if the reads contained adapters or uncalled bases, had a mean Phred below 15, or lacked an exact constant-primer or identifier match. COPE v1.2.5 was used to merge high-quality paired reads, and clonotypes were defined as unique nucleotide sequences. MiTCR v1.1 was used to align the clonotypes against IMGT TRBV, TRBD and TRBJ reference segments. Analysis was restricted to V-J combinations with a frequency above 0.0001, which covered 99.2% of repertoires. A TCS score was defined as the ratio of F50 (clonal expansion) to E x V (chaos), with BLOSUM62-based TCRdist applied between CDR3 peptides within each V-J. Welch's t-statistics and random forest reduced 500 to 650 V-J features to 13, which were used in a naive Bayes classifier (R e1071). The raw public reads went through TCRdb reprocessing: fastp at Q25, MiXCR clone calling, in-frame beta chains kept. When rows share a CDR3 protein, they turn into one entry using the most common DNA and genes. These V and J calls rely on TCRdb rather than the paper's analysis. The sample profile shows a few hundred thousand distinct CDR3 sequences; 15% to 17% of them were found once. Jointly, the top ten make up almost 8% of the sample.

The sample comes from a study of T cells in Graves' hyperthyroidism and ophthalmopathy (dated by TCRdb to the late 2010s). Concerning the study at large: Peripheral blood was sampled at the time of initial diagnosis, prior to any treatment. The 95 to 100 discovery patients were randomly divided into training and test sets at a 7:3 ratio. The paper describes TCR Vbeta CDR3 sequencing of 140 or so peripheral blood samples, made up of some 40 ophthalmopathy patients, some 80 hyperthyroidism patients and about 17 progressor patients. After blood sampling, hyperthyroidism patients were treated with methimazole at a starting dose of 30 mg daily, and ophthalmopathy patients were treated with high-dose intravenous methylprednisolone. Prospective prediction of ophthalmopathy was tested in an independent validation cohort of 18 to 20 hyperthyroidism patients and 15 to 17 patients who later progressed to ophthalmopathy. A discovery cohort of 95 to 100 patients, about 43 with Graves' ophthalmopathy and approximately 57 with stable Graves' hyperthyroidism, was used to find distinguishing TCR V-J signatures. In roughly six Graves' hyperthyroidism patients, the study also compared T-cell repertoires from thyroid tissue with T-cell repertoires from blood.

CDR3 length: 15 amino acids, cysteine to phenylalanine. CDR3 DNA only is kept here, 45 bases in frame from base 1. V gives up 3 bases and J gives up 3 bases, and the segment between their germline ends measures 14 bases. Based on the germline V gene, the CDR1 and CDR2 sequences are KGHDR and SFDVKD. A patient counted as having stable Graves' hyperthyroidism if no progression to ophthalmopathy occurred over 18 months of follow-up. The hyperthyroidism patients were between 18 and 65 years old and newly diagnosed, with a disease duration of less than 2 months. The study excluded patients with uncontrolled infections, other autoimmune diseases, pregnancy or lactation. Diagnoses were based on clinical symptoms, serum thyroxine and TRAb, thyroid ultrasound and orbital computed tomography. PBMCs were separated from around 9.1 ml of fresh peripheral blood using Ficoll-Paque density gradient centrifugation. Trizol reagent was used to extract total RNA, and RNA quality was then checked on an Agilent 2100 Bioanalyzer.

What the authors observed across the whole study: Most expanded thyroid clonotypes (frequency above 0.001) were also detected in blood, suggesting blood repertoires may reflect thyroid immune responses. A model built on a 13 V-J signature distinguished ophthalmopathy from stable hyperthyroidism, reaching 87.88% sensitivity and about 81% specificity in cross-validation and 80%/75% in testing. No statistical method was used to set the sample size in advance, and investigators knew the group allocation. During validation, the model predicted progression to ophthalmopathy a median of around 7 months ahead of onset, with almost 71% sensitivity and more than 72% specificity.

The TCR was taken from a woman aged 18 to 35 with Graves' hyperthyroidism. The sequenced sample consisted of blood. The sequence is built from TRBV24-1 and TRBJ2-7, with an unclear D gene assignment. The bases are TGTGCCACCAGTGATGCTGAGGTTGGGGTCTACGAGCAGTACTTC. Its amino acids are CATSDAEVGVYEQYF.